What follows are 31 T cell receptor beta chains derived from one specimen sequenced in a study of T cell responses to AZD1222 COVID-19 vaccine. Here immunoSEQ multiplex PCR was the method, and the copy in TCRdb shows in-frame clones only, minus some. The sample has 150,000 to 200,000 clones, almost 95% seen once; the top ten hold roughly 9.2%. The sample here was peripheral blood, taken on day 0 of AZD1222 vaccination. Receptors originate from an adult in good health.

CDR3 nucleotides: TGTGCCAGCAGTTCCCCGGGGACAGCGAACACTGAAGCTTTCTTT. Residues: CASSSPGTANTEAFF. V gene TRBV27 combines with J gene TRBJ1-1; 7 bases map to TRBD1. The CDR3 has 15 amino acids. The V and J ends lost 4 bases and 1 base, in that order; junction bases with no gene match: 6. Germline V gene lookup returns CDR1 MNHEY and CDR2 SMNVEV (reference sequence).

This clone has a single count. This chain joins TRBV21-1 and TRBJ2-7; whether TRBD1, the table's D call, matches the DNA was not checked. TRBV21-1 is a listed pseudogene. This CDR3 is built from 16 residues. The CDR3 nucleotides read TGTGCCAGCAGCAATCCCCGGGACAGGGCGTCACACGAGCAGTACTTC. Its protein is CASSNPRDRASHEQYF.

The rearrangement links TRBV6-5 to TRBJ1-2; TRBD1 matches at 10 bases. V gave up 6 bases and J gave up 5 bases; unmatched junction bases: 3. The length of the CDR3 is 13 residues. Germline V gene lookup returns CDR1 MNHEY and CDR2 SVGAGI. The CDR3 protein is CASRMGQGYGYTF. The CDR3 DNA sequence: TGTGCCAGCAGAATGGGACAGGGGTATGGCTACACCTTC.

V and J are TRBV7-6 and TRBJ1-1; D gene unclear. Trimming shortened V by 1 base and J by 7 bases, and 10 bases separated the two germline ends. Germline V gene sequence: CDR1 SGHVS, CDR2 FNYEAQ. The CDR3 runs to 13 residues. The CDR3 region is CASSLVEGGEAFF. The CDR3 region has the DNA TGTGCCAGCAGCTTAGTGGAGGGAGGTGAAGCTTTCTTT.

The chain carries TRBV19 and TRBJ2-5; 8 nucleotides match TRBD1. This CDR3 region has 16 residues. Looked up from germline, CDR1 is LNHDA and CDR2 is SQIVND (reference sequence). Trimming at V came to 4 bases and at J to 2 bases, leaving 9 bases not matched to a gene. CDR3 amino acids: CASSTGQGYSQETQYF. The CDR3 nucleotides are TGTGCCAGTAGTACAGGACAGGGATACTCTCAAGAGACCCAGTACTTC.

The chain couples TRBV5-8 to TRBJ2-2; 8 bases agree with TRBD2. This CDR3 comprises 17 residues. Germline CDR1 reads SGHTS; CDR2 reads YDEGEE. Trimming cost V 4 bases and J 6 bases; bases outside gene matches: 14. The CDR3 region is CASSAPAGLVTSGELFF. The CDR3 DNA reads as TGTGCCAGCAGCGCCCCCGCGGGACTAGTGACATCCGGGGAGCTGTTTTTT. The full variable domain, with the rest looked up from reference TRBV5-8 and TRBJ2-2, is EAGVTQSPTHLIKTRGQQATLRCSPISGHTSVYWYQQALGLGLQFLLWYDEGEERNRGNFPPRFSGRQFPNYSSELNVNALELEDSALYLCASSAPAGLVTSGELFFGEGSRLTVL.

This clone was detected only a few times. V usage is TRBV20-1 and J usage is TRBJ2-1; 12 bases line up with TRBD2. CDR1 and CDR2 (germline): DFQATT, SNEGSKA (reference sequence). The J segment lost 6 bases and the V segment lost 3 bases, leaving 15 bases of the junction unmatched. The CDR3 runs to 18 residues. The CDR3 reads CSASTSGRTPPPTNEQFF. For the CDR3, the DNA is TGCAGTGCTAGTACTAGCGGGAGGACCCCGCCCCCGACCAATGAGCAGTTCTTC.

The J gene is TRBJ1-5, the V gene TRBV7-9; 9 bases line up with TRBD1. Per germline, CDR1 SEHNR and CDR2 FQNEAQ (reference sequence). The CDR3 spans 15 residues. V lost 5 bases and J lost 2; bases outside the gene matches: 4. In nucleotides, the CDR3 is TGTGCCAGCAGCGCTACAGGGGGCGGCAATCAGCCCCAGCATTTT. Protein product: CASSATGGGNQPQHF.

V and J are TRBV24-1 and TRBJ2-1; D unclear. V was cut by 0 bases and J by 4 bases, with 3 bases left in between. Per the germline V gene, CDR1 is KGHDR and CDR2 is SFDVKD. This CDR3 has 13 residues. CDR3 coding DNA: TGTGCCACCAGTGATTTGAATTACAATGAGCAGTTCTTC. Translating it yields CATSDLNYNEQFF.

The chain is built from TRBV30 and TRBJ1-5, with D perhaps matching TRBD1 (5 bases). This CDR3 region has 13 residues. Deletions cut 3 bases from V and 4 bases from J, with 10 bases between. CDR1 is GTSNPN and CDR2 is SVGIG in the germline V gene (reference sequence). As DNA, the CDR3 is TGTGCCTGGAGCGAGACAGCTAATCAGCCCCAGCATTTT. This gives the protein CAWSETANQPQHF.

V usage is TRBV27 and J usage is TRBJ2-2; 11 bases match TRBD1. The CDR3 runs to 18 residues. J was trimmed by 7 bases and V by 3 bases; bases with no gene match: 13. Germline loops: CDR1 MNHEY, CDR2 SMNVEV (reference sequence). The chain's CDR3 is CASSLLGTGQGGIGELFF. In DNA form, the CDR3 reads TGTGCCAGCAGTTTGCTGGGTACGGGACAGGGGGGTATCGGGGAGCTGTTTTTT.

The rearrangement links TRBV6-5 to TRBJ2-2; no clear D. Looked up from germline, CDR1 is MNHEY and CDR2 is SVGAGI. Trimming removed 1 base from V and 5 bases from J, with 2 bases in between. The CDR3 length is 12 residues. CDR3 region: CASSYLTGELFF. CDR3 nucleotide sequence: TGTGCCAGCAGTTACTTGACCGGGGAGCTGTTTTTT.

The chain links TRBV19 to TRBJ2-7; no clear D gene. V was clipped by 7 bases and J by 1 base, with 8 bases between them. This CDR3 comprises 12 residues. Germline CDR1 and CDR2: LNHDA and SQIVND (reference sequence). The CDR3 DNA is TGTGCCAGTATCTCTCCATCCTACGAGCAGTACTTC. It specifies CASISPSYEQYF.

V and J are TRBV5-4 and TRBJ2-7; 8 bases fit TRBD2. Germline V lookup: CDR1 SGHNT, CDR2 YYREEE (reference sequence). Unmatched junction bases numbered 11, after V lost 4 bases and J lost 5 bases. This CDR3 has 15 residues. In nucleotides, the CDR3 is TGTGCCAGCAGCCGGGGGGGTAGCGGGAACAACGAGCAGTACTTC. The encoded protein is CASSRGGSGNNEQYF.

This chain joins TRBV6-5 and TRBJ2-3, with D possibly being TRBD2 (6 bases). This CDR3 has 14 residues. CDR1 and CDR2 (germline): MNHEY, SVGAGI. V was shortened by 5 bases and J by 4 bases, with 13 bases between the two germline ends. The CDR3 loop is CASSPTGSSDTQYF. For the CDR3, the DNA is TGTGCCAGCAGTCCTACCGGGAGTTCAGATACGCAGTATTTT.

The chain links TRBV19 to TRBJ2-7; D is uncertain. The CDR3 is 15 residues long. CDR1 is LNHDA and CDR2 is SQIVND in the germline V gene (reference sequence). V was shortened by 3 bases and J by 1 base, with 13 bases between the two germline ends. For the CDR3, the DNA is TGTGCCAGTAGTATCCAGGTAGGACCTTCCTACGAGCAGTACTTC. This encodes CASSIQVGPSYEQYF.

The chain carries TRBV28 and TRBJ2-7; D is ambiguous. Trimming pared 6 bases from V and 0 bases from J, leaving 15 bases between. Germline assignment: CDR1 MDHEN and CDR2 SYDVKM. The CDR3 length is 15 residues. The CDR3: CASRAFRTISYEQYF. The CDR3 bases are TGTGCCAGCAGGGCCTTCAGGACCATCTCCTACGAGCAGTACTTC.

V and J are TRBV11-3 and TRBJ1-1, with D possibly TRBD1 on 5 matching bases. V gave up 5 bases and J gave up 0 bases, with 10 bases separating them. The CDR3 covers 14 residues. In germline, CDR1 is SGHNT, CDR2 YENEEA. The CDR3 sequence is CASSPTALNTEAFF. The CDR3 DNA reads TGTGCCAGCAGCCCGACAGCTTTGAACACTGAAGCTTTCTTT.

This chain connects TRBV2 to TRBJ1-1; D gene ambiguous. The CDR3 covers 16 residues. CDR1 is SNHLY, CDR2 FYNNEI, per germline. Between the trimmed V and J ends, which lost 0 bases and 0 bases, there was a span of 11 bases. The CDR3 spells CASSEAPSFMNTEAFF. The CDR3 DNA reads TGTGCCAGCAGTGAAGCGCCTTCCTTCATGAACACTGAAGCTTTCTTT.

This rearrangement joins TRBV14 to TRBJ1-1; D is unresolved. The length of the CDR3 is 14 residues. V was cut by 0 bases and J by 4 bases, with 9 bases left in between. The germline gives CDR1 SGHDN, CDR2 FVKESK. CDR3 DNA: TGTGCCAGCAGCCAAGAGGCGAGGACCACTGAAGCTTTCTTT. Translating it yields CASSQEARTTEAFF.

The chain uses TRBV9 and TRBJ1-1; D is unclear. This CDR3 is 11 amino acids long. The germline gives CDR1 SGDLS, CDR2 YYNGEE. V lost 3 bases and J lost 9, with 9 bases in between. CDR3: CASSAGSQAFF. CDR3 nucleotide sequence: TGTGCCAGCAGCGCCGGGTCGCAAGCTTTCTTT.

The V and J genes are TRBV19 and TRBJ1-4, with D perhaps matching TRBD1 (5 bases). Trimming shortened V by 6 bases and J by 4 bases, and 18 bases separated the two germline ends. This CDR3 contains 16 residues. Germline lookup yields CDR1 LNHDA and CDR2 SQIVND (reference sequence). The CDR3 protein is CASSLLPTAVNEKLFF. CDR3 coding DNA: TGTGCCAGTAGCCTATTGCCGACAGCGGTTAATGAAAAACTGTTTTTT.

CDR3 region: CASRGTGRDQPQHF. In nucleotides, the CDR3 is TGCGCCAGCAGAGGCACAGGGAGGGATCAGCCCCAGCATTTT. The genes are TRBV10-2 and TRBJ1-5, with D possibly matching TRBD1 (6 bases). The CDR3 runs 14 residues. Between the trimmed V and J ends, which lost 6 bases and 5 bases, there was a span of 14 bases. Germline lookup yields CDR1 WSHSY and CDR2 SAAADI.

The V gene is TRBV11-2, the J gene TRBJ2-7, with D uncertain. Germline CDR1 SGHAT, CDR2 FQNNGV. Trimming left V 1 base short and J 4 bases short, with 8 bases between. The CDR3 runs to 13 residues. DNA for the CDR3: TGTGCCAGCAGCTTAGTAGCCAGGTACGAGCAGTACTTC. Its translation is CASSLVARYEQYF.

The gene calls are TRBV5-1 and TRBJ1-4; 9 nucleotides align to TRBD1. V gave up 4 bases and J gave up 7 bases; unmatched junction bases: 11. This CDR3 spans 16 amino acids. Germline assignment: CDR1 SGHRS and CDR2 YFSETQ. CDR3 DNA sequence: TGCGCCAGCAGCGGTATACCCGGACAGGGGAGTGAAAAACTGTTTTTT. This translates into CASSGIPGQGSEKLFF.

The chain couples TRBV28 to TRBJ1-4; D may be TRBD1 (6 bases). The germline CDR1 and CDR2 sequences are MDHEN and SYDVKM. The CDR3 has 13 amino acids. V dropped 4 bases and J dropped 8 bases, with 11 bases sitting between them. Written as DNA, the CDR3 is TGTGCCAGCAGTTCGGGGGGCAAGGAAAAACTGTTTTTT. As protein: CASSSGGKEKLFF.

This clone appeared a single time. This clone may be a read error of a much larger clone one base away. In DNA form, the CDR3 reads TGTGCCAGCAGCTTATCCGGGGCTGGAAACACCATATATTTT. Protein product: CASSLSGAGNTIYF. The chain is built from TRBV5-6 and TRBJ1-3; no definite D call. The CDR3 has 14 residues. CDR1 and CDR2 (germline): SGHDT, YYEEEE. Trimming cost V 2 bases and J 2 bases, with 8 bases left between them.

The V gene is TRBV6-1, the J gene TRBJ1-3; D unclear. Trimming shortened V by 0 bases and J by 11 bases, and 14 bases separated the two germline ends. The CDR3 contains 14 residues. Germline V gene lookup returns CDR1 MNHNS and CDR2 SASEGT. The CDR3 nucleotides read TGTGCCAGCAGTGAAGCGAAGGCCCGTCGTTCCATATATTTT. Translation gives CASSEAKARRSIYF.

The V call is TRBV27, the J call TRBJ2-3; 8 bases map to TRBD2. Germline values: CDR1 MNHEY, CDR2 SMNVEV (reference sequence). Trimming removed 9 bases from V and 1 base from J; junction bases left unmatched: 9. The CDR3 is made up of 15 amino acids. The CDR3 region is CASFPGGVGTDTQYF. The CDR3 coding sequence is TGTGCCAGTTTCCCCGGGGGGGTCGGCACAGATACGCAGTATTTT.

The rearrangement uses TRBV3-1 (or the pseudogene TRBV3-2) and TRBJ1-2; no firm D call. This CDR3 is 13 amino acids long. The V gene lost 0 bases and the J gene lost 6 bases, with 8 bases spanning the gap. Germline V gene data show CDR1 as LGHDT and CDR2 as YNNKEL (reference sequence). The CDR3 nucleotides are TGTGCCAGCAGCCAAGAACCCGAAAATGGCTACACCTTC. Translation: CASSQEPENGYTF.

The rearrangement uses TRBV27 and TRBJ2-2, with 8 bases identical to TRBD2. This CDR3 is built from 15 residues. Trimming cost V 5 bases and J 1 base; bases outside gene matches: 3. From germline, CDR1 is MNHEY and CDR2 SMNVEV (reference sequence). The CDR3 sequence: CASSGGGKNTGELFF. Here the CDR3 DNA reads TGTGCCAGCAGTGGCGGGGGGAAGAACACCGGGGAGCTGTTTTTT.